This section outlines one TCR beta chain sequence together with its context. Its antigen is currently unknown. The data belong to a study of T cells in Graves' hyperthyroidism and ophthalmopathy. Study-wide results and limits: Clonotypes that were expanded in thyroid above 0.001 mostly appeared in blood too.

Regions amplified from RNA transcripts were the TCR beta CDR3 regions. In the first-round RT-PCR of the TCR CDR3, the HTBI primer set was used. One entry per CDR3 protein results from TCRdb running MiXCR on the multiplex PCR reads. The top ten clones hold 50% of a sample with under 350,000 distinct CDR3 sequences, under 25% of them seen once. If no ophthalmopathy progression occurred within 18 months, Graves' hyperthyroidism was stable. On the basis of clinical symptoms, serum thyroxine and TRAb, thyroid ultrasound and orbital computed tomography, diagnoses were made. V lost 0 bases, J lost 3 bases, and 3 bases lay in between. The CDR3 loop spans 12 amino acids. Germline CDR1 DFQATT, CDR2 SNEGSKA (reference sequence).

The clonotype comes from a woman in her forties or fifties with Graves' hyperthyroidism. V and J are TRBV20-1 and TRBJ1-5, with D hard to call. The sample comprised blood. CDR3 nucleotides: TGCAGTGCTAGAGATCTCAATCAGCCCCAGCATTTT. Its protein is CSARDLNQPQHF.